Following are 8 T cell receptor beta chains from one sample sequenced in a study of shared clonotypes between healthy human individuals. The repertoire was sequenced with immunoSEQ multiplex PCR; TCRdb's copy has only in-frame clones and lacks some. The sample holds some 2.1 million clones, roughly 94% seen once. The specimen sequenced was naive CD4+ T cells sorted from blood. Subset described: CD45RA+ positively selected. These receptors were taken from a man between 18 and 29 years old in good health.

This clone was recorded only once. The rearrangement links TRBV29-1 to TRBJ1-1; a possible D gene is TRBD1 (6 bases). The V gene lost 4 bases and the J gene lost 0 bases, with 9 bases spanning the gap. There are 13 residues in the CDR3. CDR1 is SQVTM, CDR2 ANQGSEA, per germline. The CDR3 nucleotides read TGCAGCGTTGGAAGGGACATGAACACTGAAGCTTTCTTT. This translates into CSVGRDMNTEAFF.

This chain connects TRBV20-1 to TRBJ1-2, with no clear D. Germline assignment: CDR1 DFQATT and CDR2 SNEGSKA (reference sequence). Trimming stripped 6 bases from V and 10 bases from J, with 9 bases between. The CDR3 has 9 amino acids. This CDR3 reads CSARTNYTF. The CDR3 nucleotides read TGCAGTGCGAGGACCAACTACACCTTC.

V usage is TRBV6-5 and J usage is TRBJ2-7; D gene ambiguous. This CDR3 has 11 amino acids. The germline gives CDR1 MNHEY, CDR2 SVGAGI. Trimming left V 5 bases short and J 3 bases short, with 5 bases between. The CDR3 protein is CASSEFYEQYF. The CDR3 DNA reads as TGTGCCAGCAGTGAATTCTACGAGCAGTACTTC.

The V and J genes are TRBV7-2 and TRBJ2-1, with D perhaps matching TRBD2 (5 bases). The germline V gene encodes CDR1 SGHTA and CDR2 FQGNSA. The CDR3 consists of 14 residues. Trimming stripped 3 bases from V and 6 bases from J, with 12 bases between. The DNA for the CDR3 is TGTGCCAGCAGCTTCGCCCAACTAGTCAATGAGCAGTTCTTC. This encodes CASSFAQLVNEQFF. The entire variable domain, with the rest obtained from reference TRBV7-2 and TRBJ2-1, is as follows: GAGVSQSPSNKVTEKGKDVELRCDPISGHTALYWYRQSLGQGLEFLIYFQGNSAPDKSGLPSDRFSAERTGGSVSTLTIQRTQQEDSAVYLCASSFAQLVNEQFFGPGTRLTVL.

V is TRBV5-1 and J is TRBJ2-3; 10 nucleotides agree with TRBD2. The V gene's germline CDR1 is SGHRS and CDR2 YFSETQ. The ends lost 5 bases at V and 2 bases at J; junction bases unmatched: 5. This CDR3 region has 15 residues. CDR3 in DNA: TGCGCCAGCAGGGAACTAGCGGGGACCACAGATACGCAGTATTTT. This translates into CASRELAGTTDTQYF.

The chain combines TRBV5-5 with TRBJ1-3; no reliable D call. The CDR3 is made up of 15 amino acids. Germline assignment: CDR1 SGHKS and CDR2 YYEKEE (reference sequence). V was clipped by 4 bases and J by 0 bases, with 11 bases between them. The CDR3 region is CASSPTPDSGNTIYF. In nucleotides, the CDR3 is TGTGCCAGCAGCCCGACTCCGGACTCTGGAAACACCATATATTTT.

The rearrangement joins TRBV5-4 to TRBJ2-6; the match to TRBD1 covers 8 bases. CDR1 is SGHNT, CDR2 YYREEE, per germline (reference sequence). The CDR3 has 13 residues. V was pared by 3 bases and J by 11 bases, with 4 bases of the junction left unmatched. In DNA, the CDR3 is TGTGCCAGCAGCTCACCGGGACAGGACGTCCTGACTTTC. Amino acids: CASSSPGQDVLTF.

The chain employs TRBV7-3 and TRBJ2-7, with a tentative D call TRBD2 (6 bases). This CDR3 has 15 residues. The V gene lost 8 bases and the J gene lost 4 bases, with 21 bases spanning the gap. The V gene's germline CDR1 is SGHTA and CDR2 FQGTGA. The CDR3 nucleotides are TGTGCCAGCCAAAAGGCCCCGGGACTGCCTTACGAGCAGTACTTC. Amino acids: CASQKAPGLPYEQYF.